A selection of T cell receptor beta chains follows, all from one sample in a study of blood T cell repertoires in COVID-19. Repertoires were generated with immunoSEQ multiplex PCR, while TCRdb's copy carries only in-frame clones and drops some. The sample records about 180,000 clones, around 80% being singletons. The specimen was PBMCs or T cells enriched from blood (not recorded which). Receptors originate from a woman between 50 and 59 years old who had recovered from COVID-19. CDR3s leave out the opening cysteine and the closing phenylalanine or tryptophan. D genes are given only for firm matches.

CDR3 protein: ATSEAGTGSYNEQF
V gene: TRBV24-1
CDR3 length: 14
D gene: TRBD1
J gene: TRBJ2-1

CDR3 protein: ASIIGQGGIGTEAF
V gene: TRBV28
CDR3 length: 14
D gene: TRBD1
J gene: TRBJ1-1

CDR3 protein: ASSASGRAGYNEQF
V gene: TRBV9
CDR3 length: 14
D gene: TRBD2
J gene: TRBJ2-1

CDR3 protein: ASSLRLVSARNEQF
V gene: TRBV9
CDR3 length: 14
D gene: -
J gene: TRBJ2-1

CDR3 protein: SASGEPGLAGGNEQF
V gene: TRBV20-1
CDR3 length: 15
D gene: TRBD2
J gene: TRBJ2-1

CDR3 protein: ASSEGGREQY
V gene: TRBV6-1
CDR3 length: 10
D gene: -
J gene: TRBJ2-7

CDR3 protein: ASSRSTTGVGGANVLT
V gene: TRBV18
CDR3 length: 16
D gene: -
J gene: TRBJ2-6

CDR3 protein: AISDPGGSRGVYEQY
V gene: TRBV10-3
CDR3 length: 15
D gene: TRBD2
J gene: TRBJ2-7

CDR3 protein: ASSLNWGTGSF
V gene: TRBV12-3/TRBV12-4
CDR3 length: 11
D gene: -
J gene: TRBJ2-1

CDR3 protein: ASSQDRQGGYGYT
V gene: TRBV4-3
CDR3 length: 13
D gene: TRBD1
J gene: TRBJ1-2

CDR3 protein: ASSLATSGPYEQY
V gene: TRBV7-8
CDR3 length: 13
D gene: TRBD2
J gene: TRBJ2-7

CDR3 protein: ASTRMTDTEAF
V gene: TRBV12-3/TRBV12-4
CDR3 length: 11
D gene: -
J gene: TRBJ1-1